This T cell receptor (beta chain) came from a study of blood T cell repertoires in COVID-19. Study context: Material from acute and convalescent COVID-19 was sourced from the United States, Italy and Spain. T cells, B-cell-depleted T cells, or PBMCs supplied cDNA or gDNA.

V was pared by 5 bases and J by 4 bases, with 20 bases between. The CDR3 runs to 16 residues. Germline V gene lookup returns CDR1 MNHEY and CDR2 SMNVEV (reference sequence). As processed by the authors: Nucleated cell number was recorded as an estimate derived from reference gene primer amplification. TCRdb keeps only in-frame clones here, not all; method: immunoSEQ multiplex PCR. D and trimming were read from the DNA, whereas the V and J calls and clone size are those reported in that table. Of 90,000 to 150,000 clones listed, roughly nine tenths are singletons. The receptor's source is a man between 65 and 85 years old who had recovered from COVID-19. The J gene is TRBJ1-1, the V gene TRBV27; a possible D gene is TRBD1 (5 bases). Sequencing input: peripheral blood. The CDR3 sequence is CASSQGQPSLSTEAFF. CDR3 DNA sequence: TGTGCCAGCAGTCAAGGACAACCATCCCTGAGCACTGAAGCTTTCTTT.